The source of this T cell receptor (beta chain) is a study of CD8+ T cells in alopecia areata. Study background: Treatment of the treated patients consisted of oral tofacitinib, 5 to 10 mg twice daily. The study, taken as a whole, reports: It was lesional scalp, especially alopecia totalis/universalis, that showed higher clonality than normal scalp. Scalp sequencing also captures normal skin's resident alphabeta T cells.

Following RNA extraction, reverse transcription yielded cDNA that acted as the sequencing template. The data were produced by immunoSEQ multiplex PCR, yet TCRdb's version contains in-frame clones alone and is incomplete. The sample lists 220,000 or so clones; around three fifths were seen once. The length of the CDR3 is 14 residues. Trimming took off 5 bases at V and 3 bases at J, with 13 bases between the two ends. Germline V gene sequence: CDR1 SEHNR, CDR2 FQNEAQ (reference sequence). Concerning this clone itself: What it recognizes is unknown.

The TCR was taken from a human donor with alopecia areata. This specimen consisted of CD4+ T cells sorted from blood, obtained at week 0. V and J are TRBV7-9 and TRBJ1-2; no firm D call. CDR3 sequence: CASSRGGTDYGYTF. The CDR3 coding sequence is TGTGCCAGCAGCCGTGGAGGCACCGACTATGGCTACACCTTC.